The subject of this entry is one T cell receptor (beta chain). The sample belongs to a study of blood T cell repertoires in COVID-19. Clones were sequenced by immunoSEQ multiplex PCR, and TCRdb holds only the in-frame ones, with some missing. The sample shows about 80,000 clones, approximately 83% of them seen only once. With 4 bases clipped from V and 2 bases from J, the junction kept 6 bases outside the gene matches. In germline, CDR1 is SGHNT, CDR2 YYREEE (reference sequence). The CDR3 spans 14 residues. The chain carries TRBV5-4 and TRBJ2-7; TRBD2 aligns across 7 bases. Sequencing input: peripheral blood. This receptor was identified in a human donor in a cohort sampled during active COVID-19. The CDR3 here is CASSPVGGAYEQYF. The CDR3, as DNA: TGTGCCAGCAGCCCCGTGGGAGGGGCCTACGAGCAGTACTTC.